This T cell receptor beta chain derives from a study of neurological immune-mediated disorders (dated by TCRdb to the late 2010s). For the wider study: Peripheral blood TCR-beta repertoires from HTLV-I-associated myelopathy (HAM/TSP) patients, multiple sclerosis patients and healthy controls were compared by UMI-based sequencing. Alongside PBMC samples, the set of approximately 100 TCR-beta libraries contained longitudinal samples, technical triplicates, and paired CD4+ and CD8+ T-cell subsets that had been sorted. The cohort comprised 68 subjects: around 15 HAM/TSP patients, around 34 multiple sclerosis patients and around 20 healthy controls. What the research found in general, with its limitations: TCR clonal expansion was greatest in HAM/TSP patients and smallest in MS patients, who ranked below even healthy controls. Expanded clones from different subjects shared no identical CDR3 amino acid sequences, which suggests that TCR-beta repertoires were private in all groups.

This clonotype is regarded as medium-sized (0.01 to 0.1%). No antigen is known for it. Base quality data are lacking; no much larger clone is found one base away. Trimming at the junction amounts to 6 bases on V and 6 bases on J, and the germline ends lie 11 bases apart. The CDR3 holds 13 amino acids from the cysteine to the phenylalanine. Only the CDR3 DNA stays, 39 bases, in frame from base 1. Blood bank volunteers in Maryland, USA served as the healthy controls. Unsorted PBMC libraries were generated from 2 million PBMCs stored in RNAlater at -80 °C until RNA extraction. PBMCs were separated from peripheral blood using Ficoll-Hypaque density gradient centrifugation and then cryopreserved in liquid nitrogen. cDNA was synthesized by template-switch 5'RACE using a primer carrying a 10-nucleotide random unique molecular identifier by which each TCR transcript was tagged. Each sequencing run produced over 160 million TCR-beta sequences covering 15-18 subjects. The RNeasy kit was used for extraction of total RNA. TCR-beta VDJ regions were amplified with primers for the TCR constant region and the 5'RACE anchor, using the KAPA Real-time Library Amplification kit. A first PCR added sample indexes and Illumina adaptors, after which a second PCR increased the library yield. After purification with Ampure beads, the TCR product of roughly 650 bp was size-selected on a 2% E-gel SizeSelection system. Before pooling, library quality was checked on a Bioanalyzer, concentration was measured with Qubit, and libraries were quantified with the Kapa Library Quantification kit. An Illumina HiSeq 2500 was used to sequence the libraries paired-end at 2 x 150 bp. To increase sequence diversity, roughly 23-30% phiX was spiked into each library pool. On the authors' methods: The quality-filtered reads were processed with the UMI-based MiGEC pipeline, whose error correction step removed more than 90% of the raw TCR sequences. IMGT germline references were used for aligning VDJ genes, and each clonotype was defined as a unique CDR3 amino acid sequence together with its V-J genes. VDJtools evaluated clonal expansion, Shannon diversity and CDR3 relatedness (CalcPairwiseDistances, ClusterSamples); CLCbio workbench built phylogenetic trees. Using coefficient-of-variation modelling across technical triplicates, the study counted a clone as expanded if it had at least 8 unique UMIs. TCRdb redid the processing of the public reads, applying fastp at Q25 and MiXCR, and retained in-frame beta chains. Rows merge per CDR3 protein into single entries with the most common DNA and genes. V and J calls and clone size were set by TCRdb, not the authors. Within this sample are 25,000 to 35,000 distinct CDR3 sequences, with about 15% of them counted one time only. The ten largest clonotypes hold 27% of the sample.

This chain is built from TRBV12-3 or TRBV12-4 and TRBJ2-2; no D gene call is confident. What was sequenced was PBMCs. This receptor was taken from a man in his sixties or seventies in good health. The CDR3 here reads CASRLGVSGELFF. The nucleotide sequence reads TGTGCCAGCAGGCTTGGGGTTTCCGGGGAGCTGTTTTTT.